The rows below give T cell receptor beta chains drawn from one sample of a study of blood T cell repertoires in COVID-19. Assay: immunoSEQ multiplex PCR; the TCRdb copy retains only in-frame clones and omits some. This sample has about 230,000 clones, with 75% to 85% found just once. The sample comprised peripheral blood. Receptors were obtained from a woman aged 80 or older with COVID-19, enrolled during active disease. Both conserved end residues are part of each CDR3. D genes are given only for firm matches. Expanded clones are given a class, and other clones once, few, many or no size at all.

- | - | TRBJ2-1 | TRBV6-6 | CASRGGFRNNEQFF | TGTGCCAGCAGGGGAGGCTTTCGGAACAATGAGCAGTTCTTC
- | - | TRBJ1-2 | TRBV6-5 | CASSTGDFYGYTF | TGTGCCAGCAGTACGGGGGACTTCTATGGCTACACCTTC
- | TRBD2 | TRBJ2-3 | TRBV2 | CASSLSGGIRTDTQYF | TGTGCCAGCAGCCTAAGCGGGGGTATTAGAACAGATACGCAGTATTTT
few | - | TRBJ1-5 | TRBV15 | CATSRDKREPQHF | TGTGCCACCAGCAGAGATAAGAGGGAACCCCAGCATTTT
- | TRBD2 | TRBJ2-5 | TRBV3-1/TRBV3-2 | CASSRFTSGGGETQYF | TGTGCCAGCAGCCGTTTCACTAGCGGGGGTGGAGAGACCCAGTACTTC
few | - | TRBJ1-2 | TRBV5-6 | CASRGVAIGSGYTF | TGTGCCAGCAGAGGGGTGGCAATCGGTTCTGGCTACACCTTC
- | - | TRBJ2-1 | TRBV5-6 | CASGGSRNEQFF | TGTGCCAGCGGGGGCAGTCGCAATGAGCAGTTCTTC
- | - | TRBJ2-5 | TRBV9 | CASSVDGRNAGTQYF | TGTGCCAGCAGCGTAGACGGGAGAAATGCCGGGACCCAGTACTTC
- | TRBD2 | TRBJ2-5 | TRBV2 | CASKTGGETQYF | TGTGCCAGCAAAACGGGGGGAGAGACCCAGTACTTC
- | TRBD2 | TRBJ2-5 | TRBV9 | CASSVGSRGGQETQYF | TGTGCCAGCAGCGTAGGTTCGCGGGGGGGGCAAGAGACCCAGTACTTC
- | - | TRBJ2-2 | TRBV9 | CASSHKSGAVLNGELFF | TGTGCCAGCAGCCATAAGTCAGGGGCCGTGTTGAACGGGGAGCTGTTTTTT
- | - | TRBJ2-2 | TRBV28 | CASRPADGGRTGELFF | TGTGCCAGCAGACCTGCCGACGGGGGGCGGACCGGGGAGCTGTTTTTT
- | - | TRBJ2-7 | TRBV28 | CASSPAGSLNEQYF | TGTGCCAGCAGTCCCGCAGGCAGTTTAAACGAGCAGTACTTC
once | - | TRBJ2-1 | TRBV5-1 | CASSLAGDLSYNEQFF | TGCGCCAGCAGCTTGGCCGGGGATCTCTCCTACAATGAGCAGTTCTTC
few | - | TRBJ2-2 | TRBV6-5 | CASSSGFSAGELFF | TGTGCCAGCAGTTCGGGGTTCAGTGCCGGGGAGCTGTTTTTT
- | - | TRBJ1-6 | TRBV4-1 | CASSQALAGASNSPLHF | TGCGCCAGCAGCCAAGCCCTCGCGGGAGCCTCAAATTCACCCCTCCACTTT
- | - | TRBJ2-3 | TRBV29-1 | CSVCHRGSTDTQYF | TGCAGCGTGTGCCATCGGGGTAGCACAGATACGCAGTATTTT
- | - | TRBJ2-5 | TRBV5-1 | CASRAGTEETQYF | TGCGCCAGCAGGGCGGGGACAGAAGAGACCCAGTACTTC
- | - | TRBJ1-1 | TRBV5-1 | CASSSLGLNTEAFF | TGCGCCAGCAGCTCCTTGGGGCTGAACACTGAAGCTTTCTTT
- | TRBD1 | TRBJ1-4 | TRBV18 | CASSDRGKNEKLFF | TGTGCCAGCTCAGACAGGGGTAAAAATGAAAAACTGTTTTTT
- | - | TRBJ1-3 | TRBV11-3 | CASSGLDRVSGNTIYF | TGTGCCAGCAGCGGCCTAGACAGAGTCTCTGGAAACACCATATATTTT
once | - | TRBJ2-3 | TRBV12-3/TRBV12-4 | CASRVGGTDTQYF | TGTGCCAGCAGGGTTGGGGGGACAGATACGCAGTATTTT
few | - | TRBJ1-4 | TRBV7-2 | CASGNNEKLFF | TGTGCCAGCGGCAATAATGAAAAACTGTTTTTT
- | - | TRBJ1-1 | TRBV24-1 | CATSTDVGTEAFF | TGTGCCACCTCTACAGATGTGGGCACTGAAGCTTTCTTT
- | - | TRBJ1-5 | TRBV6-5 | CASSYGAANQPQHF | TGTGCCAGCAGTTACGGGGCAGCAAATCAGCCCCAGCATTTT
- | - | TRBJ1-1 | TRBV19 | CASRAHYPNTEAFF | TGTGCCAGTAGAGCACACTACCCGAACACTGAAGCTTTCTTT
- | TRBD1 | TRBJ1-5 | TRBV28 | CASRSGTVIISPQHF | TGTGCCAGCAGGTCCGGGACAGTGATAATCAGCCCCCAGCATTTT
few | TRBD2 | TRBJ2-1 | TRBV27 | CASSLMTSGTSSYNEQFF | TGTGCCAGCAGTTTAATGACTAGCGGGACATCCTCCTACAATGAGCAGTTCTTC
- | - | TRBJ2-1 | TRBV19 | CASSIAATSRDEQFF | TGTGCCAGTAGTATAGCGGCGACAAGCAGGGATGAGCAGTTCTTC
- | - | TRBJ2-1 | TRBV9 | CASSPEGRSGNEQFF | TGTGCCAGCAGCCCCGAGGGCCGATCGGGCAATGAGCAGTTCTTC
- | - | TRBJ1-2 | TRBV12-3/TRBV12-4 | CASSLGGAGGYTF | TGTGCCAGCAGTTTAGGGGGAGCGGGTGGCTACACCTTC
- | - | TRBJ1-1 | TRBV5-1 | CASSLDPLGGRVTEAFF | TGCGCCAGCAGCTTGGACCCTCTGGGAGGGCGAGTGACTGAAGCTTTCTTT
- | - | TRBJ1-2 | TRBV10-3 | CAISEGGNYGYTF | TGTGCCATCAGTGAGGGGGGGAACTATGGCTACACCTTC
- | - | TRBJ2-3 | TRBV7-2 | CASSLVLAPTDTQYF | TGTGCCAGCAGCTTAGTCCTAGCCCCCACAGATACGCAGTATTTT
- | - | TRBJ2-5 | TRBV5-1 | CASSPAGLFGETQYF | TGCGCCAGCAGCCCGGCGGGGCTTTTTGGGGAGACCCAGTACTTC
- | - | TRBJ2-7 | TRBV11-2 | CASSLLFSQTQGRTYEQYF | TGTGCCAGCAGCTTACTATTCTCCCAAACACAAGGCAGGACCTACGAGCAGTACTTC
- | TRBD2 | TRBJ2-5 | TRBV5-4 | CASSFQRGKETQYF | TGTGCCAGCAGCTTCCAGCGGGGGAAAGAGACCCAGTACTTC
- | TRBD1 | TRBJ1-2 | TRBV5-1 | CASSLVGLDRDGYTF | TGCGCCAGCAGCTTGGTCGGTCTTGACAGGGATGGCTACACCTTC
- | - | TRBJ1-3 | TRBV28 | CASTLVAGGPFGNTIYF | TGTGCCAGCACCCTAGTGGCGGGGGGGCCCTTTGGAAACACCATATATTTT
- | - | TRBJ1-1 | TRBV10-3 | CAISESTRGPEAFF | TGTGCCATCAGTGAGTCAACTAGAGGACCTGAAGCTTTCTTT
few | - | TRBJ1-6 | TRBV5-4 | CASDLRVSSPLHF | TGTGCCAGCGACCTCAGGGTCAGTTCACCCCTCCACTTT
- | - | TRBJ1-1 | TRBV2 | CASRGDGGGTEAFF | TGTGCCAGCAGGGGCGATGGGGGGGGCACTGAAGCTTTCTTT
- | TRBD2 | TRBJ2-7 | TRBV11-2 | CASSGFSGVYEQYF | TGTGCCAGCAGCGGGTTTAGCGGGGTCTACGAGCAGTACTTC
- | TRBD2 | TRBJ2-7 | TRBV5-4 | CARRWGGRAGGREQYF | TGTGCCCGCCGCTGGGGGGGGCGGGCGGGGGGAAGGGAGCAGTACTTC
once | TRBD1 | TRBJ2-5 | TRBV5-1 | CASSLVGQGAGTQYF | TGCGCCAGCAGCTTGGTGGGACAGGGGGCGGGGACCCAGTACTTC
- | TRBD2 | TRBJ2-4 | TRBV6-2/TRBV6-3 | CASSLSGGVLAKNIQYF | TGTGCCAGCAGTCTTTCGGGAGGGGTTCTAGCCAAAAACATTCAGTACTTC
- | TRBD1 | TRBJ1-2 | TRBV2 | CASSQGQSQPNYGYTF | TGTGCCAGCAGTCAGGGACAGTCCCAACCCAACTATGGCTACACCTTC
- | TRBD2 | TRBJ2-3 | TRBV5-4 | CASSSTSGRDAQYF | TGTGCCAGCAGCTCCACTAGCGGGAGGGATGCGCAGTATTTT
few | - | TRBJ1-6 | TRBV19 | CASSINRDSPLHF | TGTGCCAGTAGTATAAATCGAGATTCACCCCTCCACTTT
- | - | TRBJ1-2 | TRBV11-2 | CASSFRDYGYTF | TGTGCCAGCAGCTTTCGGGACTATGGCTACACCTTC
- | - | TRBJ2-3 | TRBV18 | CASFPKLQGSSDTQYF | TGTGCCAGCTTTCCTAAACTACAGGGTAGCTCAGATACGCAGTATTTT
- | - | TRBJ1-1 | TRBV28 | CASSATGRRTEAFF | TGTGCCAGCAGTGCTACAGGGAGAAGGACTGAAGCTTTCTTT
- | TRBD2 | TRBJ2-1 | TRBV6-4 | CASSASGRSNEQFF | TGTGCCAGCAGTGCTAGCGGGAGATCAAATGAGCAGTTCTTC